What follows are 30 T cell receptor beta chains derived from one specimen sequenced in a study of vaccination and CD4 T cells after COVID-19. The treatment was: roughly nine-day PBMC culture with coronavirus spike peptide pools or control peptides (ViraFEST assay). Sequencing of the DNA from cultured CD4+ T cells was carried out with the Oncomine TCR Beta short-read assay. TCRdb reprocessed the PCR reads via MiXCR and lists one record per CDR3 protein. The sample lists approximately 20,000 distinct CDR3 sequences; about 59% were seen once. Their antigens remain unidentified. Specimen: CD4+ T cells from blood, cultured in vitro, collected before SARS-CoV-2 vaccination. The receptors here all came from a human donor who received a COVID-19 vaccine.

The V call is TRBV20-1, the J call TRBJ1-6; no reliable D call. The germline CDR1 and CDR2 sequences are DFQATT and SNEGSKA (reference sequence). This CDR3 comprises 14 residues. V lost 0 bases, J lost 1 base, and 4 bases lay in between. The CDR3: CSARDRSYNSPLHF. The CDR3 nucleotides read TGCAGTGCTAGAGATAGGTCCTATAATTCACCCCTCCACTTT.

The chain uses TRBV5-4 and TRBJ1-6; D possibly corresponds to TRBD1 (6 bases). CDR1 SGHNT and CDR2 YYREEE come from the germline V gene (reference sequence). This CDR3 contains 14 residues. V lost 0 bases and J 6 bases, leaving 7 bases between the germline ends. CDR3 bases: TGTGCCAGCAGCTTGGAGGGGGGTAATTCACCCCTCCACTTT. Amino acid sequence: CASSLEGGNSPLHF.

V and J are TRBV19 and TRBJ1-1; D uncertain. Trimming removed 7 bases at V and 1 base at J, with 13 bases between. Per germline, CDR1 LNHDA and CDR2 SQIVND (reference sequence). This CDR3 spans 14 amino acids. The CDR3 sequence: CASKVSRQNTEAFF. Here the CDR3 DNA reads TGTGCCAGTAAGGTTAGTCGACAGAACACTGAAGCTTTCTTT. Supplemented by reference TRBV19 and TRBJ1-1, the full variable domain reads DGGITQSPKYLFRKEGQNVTLSCEQNLNHDAMYWYRQDPGQGLRLIYYSQIVNDFQKGDIAEGYSVSREKKESFPLTVTSAQKNPTAFYLCASKVSRQNTEAFFGQGTRLTVV.

The chain has TRBV30 and TRBJ1-3, with TRBD1 as a possible D gene (6 bases). Deletions cut 0 bases from V and 0 bases from J, with 15 bases between. Looked up from germline, CDR1 is GTSNPN and CDR2 is SVGIG (reference sequence). The CDR3 has 17 residues. This chain's CDR3 is CAWSVFRDRTSGNTIYF. The CDR3 nucleotides read TGTGCCTGGAGTGTCTTCCGCGACAGGACCTCTGGAAACACCATATATTTT.

Note on this clonotype: Relative to the germline gene, one junction end is altered; a read error may explain this. The gene calls are TRBV2 and TRBJ1-2; D is unresolved. Germline V gene lookup returns CDR1 SNHLY and CDR2 FYNNEI. This CDR3 spans 14 amino acids. CDR3 bases: TGTGCCAGCAGGGAAGACGGACTGAACTATGGCTACACCTTC. It is translated as CASREDGLNYGYTF.

The V call is TRBV20-1, the J call TRBJ1-5, with D uncertain. The V gene lost 0 bases and the J gene lost 4 bases, with 7 bases spanning the gap. There are 13 residues in the CDR3. CDR1 is DFQATT, CDR2 SNEGSKA, per germline (reference sequence). The CDR3 bases are TGCAGTGCTAGAGAGGGCGGGAATCAGCCCCAGCATTTT. Its translation is CSAREGGNQPQHF.

There are a few counts of this clonotype. The rearrangement links TRBV6-5 to TRBJ2-1; 11 nucleotides agree with TRBD2. With V trimmed by 2 bases and J by 8 bases, 5 bases remained unmatched. The length of the CDR3 is 15 residues. Germline loops: CDR1 MNHEY, CDR2 SVGAGI. CDR3 nucleotide sequence: TGTGCCAGCAGTTACCTAGCGGGGGGTAGGGATGAGCAGTTCTTC. Its translation: CASSYLAGGRDEQFF.

This clonotype was picked up a small number of times. The V and J genes are TRBV20-1 and TRBJ2-3, with unresolved D. The CDR3 is made up of 12 amino acids. Germline values: CDR1 DFQATT, CDR2 SNEGSKA (reference sequence). V dropped 0 bases and J dropped 4 bases, with 5 bases sitting between them. CDR3 DNA sequence: TGCAGTGCTAGAGATCGGCCAGATACGCAGTATTTT. This sequence encodes CSARDRPDTQYF.

The chain uses TRBV18 and TRBJ2-5; no definite D call. V was pared by 5 bases and J by 1 base, with 2 bases between. CDR3 length: 11 residues. The germline gives CDR1 KGHSH, CDR2 LQKENI. CDR3 sequence: CASSSQETQYF. The CDR3 nucleotides are TGTGCCAGCTCATCCCAAGAGACCCAGTACTTC.

This clonotype has only a few counts. The chain has TRBV30 and TRBJ2-2; possible D gene TRBD1, 6 bases. The germline V gene encodes CDR1 GTSNPN and CDR2 SVGIG (reference sequence). V was shortened by 4 bases and J by 6 bases, with 9 bases between the two germline ends. This CDR3 is built from 12 residues. The CDR3 loop is CAWNRGSGELFF. The CDR3 region has the DNA TGTGCCTGGAATAGGGGGTCCGGGGAGCTGTTTTTT. Combining the CDR3 with reference TRBV30 and TRBJ2-2 gives the whole variable domain SQTIHQWPATLVQPVGSPLSLECTVEGTSNPNLYWYRQAAGRGLQLLFYSVGIGQISSEVPQNLSASRPQDRQFILSSKKLLLSDSGFYLCAWNRGSGELFFGEGSRLTVL.

This clonotype came up once. The rearrangement links TRBV20-1 to TRBJ1-6, with TRBD1 matching over 8 bases. V lost 6 bases to trimming and J lost 6 bases; unmatched junction nucleotides: 13. Germline V CDR1 and CDR2: DFQATT, SNEGSKA (reference sequence). The CDR3 runs to 16 residues. The CDR3 DNA reads as TGCAGTGCCAGACCGACAGGGGTTCAGAGTAATTCACCCCTCCACTTT. The encoded protein is CSARPTGVQSNSPLHF.

The chain carries TRBV30 and TRBJ1-1; TRBD1 aligns across 9 bases. Germline V lookup: CDR1 GTSNPN, CDR2 SVGIG (reference sequence). CDR3 length equals 15 residues. The V gene end was trimmed by 2 bases and the J gene end by 3 bases; junction bases not matched to a gene: 7. Here the CDR3 DNA reads TGTGCCTGGAGTATAACACGGACAGGGGACACTGAAGCTTTCTTT. Amino acid sequence: CAWSITRTGDTEAFF.

The chain carries TRBV19 and TRBJ2-1; 14 positions agree with TRBD2. Germline trimming cut 5 bases from V and 2 bases from J; bases unmatched to any gene: 11. The germline CDR1 and CDR2 sequences are LNHDA and SQIVND (reference sequence). This CDR3 contains 19 residues. The CDR3 coding sequence is TGTGCCAGTAGTCACTACAGACTAGCGGGGGGGCGCCCCTACAATGAGCAGTTCTTC. It codes for CASSHYRLAGGRPYNEQFF.

This clonotype was counted a single time. CDR3 loop: CASSEDNPIVNEQFF. The CDR3 bases are TGTGCCAGCAGTGAAGACAACCCGATAGTCAATGAGCAGTTCTTC. V gene TRBV12-3 or TRBV12-4 combines with J gene TRBJ2-1; D gene uncertain. The CDR3 contains 15 residues. V shed 5 bases and J shed 6 bases, with 17 bases lying between them.

This clonotype was counted a few times. The chain employs TRBV27 and TRBJ1-5; weak D call: TRBD1 (5 bases). The germline gives CDR1 MNHEY, CDR2 SMNVEV (reference sequence). Trimming shortened V by 8 bases and J by 3 bases, and 17 bases separated the two germline ends. The CDR3 runs to 15 residues. Here the CDR3 DNA reads TGTGCCAGCGCAAAAGATAGGGGCGTCAATCAGCCCCAGCATTTT. Its translation: CASAKDRGVNQPQHF.

V gene TRBV30 combines with J gene TRBJ1-1, with 7 positions matching TRBD1. The J segment lost 4 bases and the V segment lost 8 bases, leaving 10 bases of the junction unmatched. CDR3 length: 13 amino acids. The V gene's germline CDR1 is GTSNPN and CDR2 SVGIG (reference sequence). For the CDR3, the DNA is TGTGCCCATAGCAAGGGGGCGCCCACTGAAGCTTTCTTT. This codes for CAHSKGAPTEAFF.

The chain carries TRBV12-3 or TRBV12-4 and TRBJ1-2; D is perhaps TRBD1 (6 bases). This CDR3 is built from 13 residues. Trimming took off 3 bases at V and 7 bases at J, with 12 bases between the two ends. The CDR3 DNA is TGTGCCAGCAGTTTTAACAGGGAACGTGGCTACACCTTC. The encoded protein is CASSFNRERGYTF.

This clonotype was recorded a few times. V usage is TRBV10-3 and J usage is TRBJ1-6; a possible D gene is TRBD1 (6 bases). Trimming removed 0 bases from V and 7 bases from J, with 13 bases in between. The germline gives CDR1 ENHRY, CDR2 SYGVKD. This CDR3 has 16 amino acids. CDR3 residues: CAISESGGLENSPLHF. CDR3 nucleotides: TGTGCCATCAGTGAGTCGGGGGGCCTGGAGAATTCACCCCTCCACTTT.

This clonotype has just a few counts. This chain uses TRBV20-1 with TRBJ1-2, with 7 bases aligning to TRBD1. The CDR3 runs 13 residues. The germline V gene has CDR1 DFQATT and CDR2 SNEGSKA (reference sequence). With 0 bases clipped from V and 4 bases from J, the junction kept 2 bases outside the gene matches. As DNA, the CDR3 is TGCAGTGCTAGAGATAGGGACAGCTATGGCTACACCTTC. Translated, it gives CSARDRDSYGYTF.

The chain is built from TRBV6-1 and TRBJ2-3; TRBD2 aligns across 9 bases. J gave up 2 bases and V 8 bases, and 17 bases lay outside the gene matches. The germline V gene has CDR1 MNHNS and CDR2 SASEGT. This CDR3 has 18 residues. CDR3 nucleotide sequence: TGTGCCAGCTCCCCCTATGCGGCGGCGGGGGGGCTCACAGATACGCAGTATTTT. Its protein is CASSPYAAAGGLTDTQYF.

The V call is TRBV20-1, the J call TRBJ2-3; 11 bases align to TRBD2. This CDR3 region has 15 residues. Germline CDR1 DFQATT, CDR2 SNEGSKA (reference sequence). Trimming took 2 bases from V and 2 from J; bases not matched to a gene: 3. CDR3 DNA sequence: TGCAGTGCTAGATCACTAGCGGGGGTCACAGATACGCAGTATTTT. Protein: CSARSLAGVTDTQYF.

This chain joins TRBV20-1 and TRBJ1-1; 7 bases align to TRBD1. This CDR3 has 15 amino acids. Per the germline V gene, CDR1 is DFQATT and CDR2 is SNEGSKA (reference sequence). J lost 3 bases, V lost 2 bases, and 9 bases had no gene match. The CDR3 nucleotides read TGCAGTGCTAGACCTCCGGGACAGAGGCACACTGAAGCTTTCTTT. Its translation: CSARPPGQRHTEAFF.

This clonotype was observed a single time. This chain's CDR3 is CASTEYRDQLNHKPQHF. The CDR3 coding sequence is TGTGCCAGCACCGAATACAGGGATCAACTAAATCATAAGCCCCAGCATTTT. The V gene is TRBV6-1, the J gene TRBJ1-5, with D possibly matching TRBD1 (6 bases). Trimming took 7 bases from V and 8 from J, leaving 27 bases between them. The V gene's germline CDR1 is MNHNS and CDR2 SASEGT. CDR3 size: 17 residues.

This clonotype showed up just a few times. The V gene is TRBV20-1, the J gene TRBJ1-5; D remains unclear. The CDR3 contains 15 residues. V lost 4 bases to trimming and J lost 0 bases, with 13 bases between them. CDR1 is DFQATT and CDR2 is SNEGSKA in the germline V gene (reference sequence). The CDR3 DNA reads as TGCAGTGCTAATCCACTCAGGCATAGCAATCAGCCCCAGCATTTT. The encoded protein is CSANPLRHSNQPQHF.

The chain is built from TRBV20-1 and TRBJ1-1, with a tentative D call TRBD1 (5 bases). The V and J ends lost 1 base and 5 bases respectively, with 8 bases between them. CDR1 and CDR2 (germline): DFQATT, SNEGSKA (reference sequence). The CDR3 extends over 12 amino acids. The CDR3 here is CSARAGGTEAFF. DNA of the CDR3: TGCAGTGCTAGAGCGGGGGGGACTGAAGCTTTCTTT.

This clonotype was counted a few times. This rearrangement joins TRBV20-1 to TRBJ2-5; D is undetermined. Germline values: CDR1 DFQATT, CDR2 SNEGSKA (reference sequence). The germline V and J ends were trimmed by 4 bases and 4 bases, with 10 bases remaining between them. The CDR3 runs to 12 residues. The CDR3 is CSATQTGETQYF. CDR3 in DNA: TGCAGTGCTACTCAAACGGGAGAGACCCAGTACTTC.

V gene TRBV20-1 combines with J gene TRBJ2-5, with TRBD2 matching over 9 bases. CDR1 and CDR2 from the germline V gene are DFQATT and SNEGSKA (reference sequence). The length of the CDR3 is 15 residues. The V and J ends lost 5 bases and 3 bases, in that order; junction bases with no gene match: 10. In DNA form, the CDR3 reads TGCAGTGCTGAGGGTGAGCGGGGGGCCGAAGAGACCCAGTACTTC. Translation: CSAEGERGAEETQYF.

The chain links TRBV24-1 to TRBJ1-2; D might be TRBD1 (5 bases). Trimming left V 4 bases short and J 2 bases short, with 10 bases between. CDR3 length: 14 amino acids. Germline lookup yields CDR1 KGHDR and CDR2 SFDVKD. The DNA for the CDR3 is TGTGCCACCAGTGACGCCGACAGAAACTATGGCTACACCTTC. This codes for CATSDADRNYGYTF.

V usage is TRBV6-1 and J usage is TRBJ1-1; the D gene is possibly TRBD1 (6 bases). This CDR3 is built from 12 residues. Deletions cut 10 bases from V and 5 bases from J, with 14 bases between. The germline V gene encodes CDR1 MNHNS and CDR2 SASEGT. The CDR3 DNA follows: TGTGCCAACTCGGGCCAGGGGACTGAAGCTTTCTTT. As protein: CANSGQGTEAFF.

The chain joins TRBV20-1 to TRBJ2-5, with 9 nucleotides matching TRBD2. V gave up 7 bases and J gave up 5 bases; unmatched junction bases: 8. Germline V CDR1 and CDR2: DFQATT, SNEGSKA (reference sequence). The CDR3 has 13 residues. Written as DNA, the CDR3 is TGCAGTGGGGGACTAGCCCAGGGGGAGACCCAGTACTTC. Amino acid sequence: CSGGLAQGETQYF.